Each of the 19 T cell receptor beta chains below was sequenced from the same sample in a study of shared clonotypes between healthy human individuals. Repertoires were generated with immunoSEQ multiplex PCR, while TCRdb's copy carries only in-frame clones and drops some. The data show fewer than 3 million clones, around 92% seen once. The sample comprised naive CD4+ T cells from PBMCs. Documented subset: CD45RA+ positively selected. The receptors derive from a man aged 18 to 29 in good health. Some clones in this sample may be carry-over from other donors' samples.

This chain links TRBV7-2 with TRBJ1-2, with 7 bases fitting TRBD1. The CDR3 is made up of 13 amino acids. Germline CDR1 is SGHTA and CDR2 is FQGNSA. The V and J ends lost 3 bases and 8 bases, in that order; junction bases with no gene match: 6. Here the CDR3 DNA reads TGTGCCAGCAGCTTTATACAGGGGTGGGGCTACACCTTC. The encoded protein is CASSFIQGWGYTF.

This chain connects TRBV6-5 to TRBJ2-3; 7 bases map to TRBD1. The CDR3 contains 15 residues. V trimming: 7 bases; J trimming: 4 bases; junction bases outside the gene matches: 11. Per germline, CDR1 MNHEY and CDR2 SVGAGI. CDR3 sequence reads: CASKLDRSRADTQYF. CDR3 nucleotide sequence: TGTGCCAGCAAGCTGGACAGGTCGAGAGCAGATACGCAGTATTTT.

The gene calls are TRBV28 and TRBJ2-5; the D gene is possibly TRBD1 (5 bases). The CDR3 has 13 amino acids. Trimming removed 5 bases at V and 2 bases at J, with 9 bases between. The germline gives CDR1 MDHEN, CDR2 SYDVKM. The CDR3 DNA reads as TGTGCCAGCAGTAAGACAGCGCAAGAGACCCAGTACTTC. Translated: CASSKTAQETQYF.

V and J are TRBV28 and TRBJ1-4, with D possibly matching TRBD1 (5 bases). The germline CDR1 and CDR2 sequences are MDHEN and SYDVKM. The CDR3 contains 15 residues. Between the trimmed V and J ends, which lost 5 bases and 8 bases, there was a span of 18 bases. For the CDR3, the DNA is TGTGCCAGCAGTCTCCGTATAGGGGCGGGAGAAAAACTGTTTTTT. Translation gives CASSLRIGAGEKLFF.

The chain uses TRBV30 and TRBJ2-5, with 10 bases fitting TRBD2. CDR3 length: 15 residues. With 3 bases clipped from V and 7 bases from J, the junction kept 11 bases outside the gene matches. Germline CDR1 is GTSNPN and CDR2 is SVGIG (reference sequence). CDR3 sequence: CAWRCPSGSCRTQYF. The DNA of the CDR3 is TGTGCCTGGAGGTGCCCTAGCGGGAGCTGTAGGACCCAGTACTTC. Together with reference TRBV30 and TRBJ2-5, the CDR3 gives the full variable domain: SQTIHQWPATLVQPVGSPLSLECTVEGTSNPNLYWYRQAAGRGLQLLFYSVGIGQISSEVPQNLSASRPQDRQFILSSKKLLLSDSGFYLCAWRCPSGSCRTQYFGPGTRLLVL.

V gene TRBV5-1 combines with J gene TRBJ2-1, with D tentatively TRBD1 or TRBD2 (5 bases each). Trimming pared 4 bases from V and 8 bases from J, leaving 16 bases between. The CDR3 spans 14 residues. CDR1 is SGHRS and CDR2 is YFSETQ in the germline V gene. The CDR3 spells CASSPGFGAHEQFF. The CDR3 bases are TGCGCCAGCAGCCCGGGGTTTGGGGCCCATGAGCAGTTCTTC.

This chain connects TRBV6-4 to TRBJ1-1, with D possibly TRBD1 on 5 matching bases. Germline V CDR1 and CDR2: MRHNA, SNTAGT. The CDR3 covers 13 residues. With 2 bases removed from V and 3 bases from J, the gap between germline ends came to 7 bases. The CDR3 bases are TGTGCCAGCAGTGACAGGGGCGACACTGAAGCTTTCTTT. Translating it yields CASSDRGDTEAFF.

The gene calls are TRBV28 and TRBJ2-5, with 9 bases that match TRBD1. Germline trimming cut 3 bases from V and 4 bases from J; bases unmatched to any gene: 9. The CDR3 has 16 residues. The germline gives CDR1 MDHEN, CDR2 SYDVKM. The CDR3 region has the DNA TGTGCCAGCAGTTTTCCACTGGGGACAGGGAGAGAGACCCAGTACTTC. Protein product: CASSFPLGTGRETQYF. Full variable domain (missing parts from reference TRBV28 and TRBJ2-5): DVKVTQSSRYLVKRTGEKVFLECVQDMDHENMFWYRQDPGLGLRLIYFSYDVKMKEKGDIPEGYSVSREKKERFSLILESASTNQTSMYLCASSFPLGTGRETQYFGPGTRLLVL.

The chain employs TRBV11-2 and TRBJ2-2; TRBD1 agrees at 8 bases. The CDR3 is 13 amino acids. V shed 6 bases, J shed 7 bases, and the junction held 4 bases outside the gene matches. CDR1 and CDR2 (germline): SGHAT, FQNNGV. The CDR3 nucleotides read TGTGCCAGCAGTTGGACAGGGTACGGGGAGCTGTTTTTT. The encoded protein is CASSWTGYGELFF.

This clone was seen a single time. This chain connects TRBV5-1 to TRBJ2-6; 12 nucleotides align to TRBD1. The junction had 6 bases not matched to a gene; V was cut back by 7 bases and J by 4 bases. CDR3 size: 16 residues. Germline CDR1 is SGHRS and CDR2 is YFSETQ. CDR3 sequence (DNA): TGCGCCAGCGGGGGACAGGGGGCGGCCGGGGCCAACGTCCTGACTTTC. The encoded protein is CASGGQGAAGANVLTF.

The rearrangement links TRBV10-2 to TRBJ2-5, with 7 nucleotides matching TRBD2. V shed 7 bases, J shed 4 bases, and the junction held 9 bases outside the gene matches. This CDR3 has 14 residues. The germline V gene has CDR1 WSHSY and CDR2 SAAADI. CDR3 amino acids: CASTQGGSLETQYF. Written as DNA, the CDR3 is TGCGCCAGCACCCAGGGCGGGAGTCTAGAGACCCAGTACTTC.

J is TRBJ2-5 and V is TRBV5-1; 9 bases align to TRBD2. V lost 0 bases to trimming and J lost 1 base; unmatched junction nucleotides: 4. Germline V gene lookup returns CDR1 SGHRS and CDR2 YFSETQ. This CDR3 has 16 residues. CDR3 sequence reads: CASSLGLAAAQETQYF. The CDR3 bases are TGCGCCAGCAGCTTGGGACTAGCGGCTGCCCAAGAGACCCAGTACTTC. Looking up the rest from reference TRBV5-1 and TRBJ2-5 gives the full variable domain: KAGVTQTPRYLIKTRGQQVTLSCSPISGHRSVSWYQQTPGQGLQFLFEYFSETQRNKGNFPGRFSGRQFSNSRSEMNVSTLELGDSALYLCASSLGLAAAQETQYFGPGTRLLVL.

The chain links TRBV5-1 to TRBJ2-1; the match to TRBD2 covers 15 bases. V shed 3 bases, J shed 7 bases, and the junction held 5 bases outside the gene matches. The CDR3 runs to 16 residues. The germline CDR1 and CDR2 sequences are SGHRS and YFSETQ. CDR3 amino acids: CASSSAGTSGRNEQFF. The DNA for the CDR3 is TGCGCCAGCAGCTCCGCCGGGACTAGCGGGAGGAATGAGCAGTTCTTC.

The chain carries TRBV4-3 and TRBJ2-2; D possibly corresponds to TRBD2 (5 bases). The germline V gene has CDR1 LGHNA and CDR2 YSLEER. V lost 0 bases to trimming and J lost 4 bases, with 12 bases between them. The CDR3 has 16 residues. The CDR3 loop reads CASSQDVATGTGELFF. DNA for the CDR3: TGCGCCAGCAGCCAAGATGTAGCGACCGGCACCGGGGAGCTGTTTTTT.

The chain employs TRBV25-1 and TRBJ2-3; D gene uncertain. The V gene's germline CDR1 is MGHDK and CDR2 SYGVNS. This CDR3 has 16 amino acids. Trimming left V 4 bases short and J 1 base short, with 15 bases between. This chain's CDR3 is CASSGSVTSGTDTQYF. CDR3 DNA sequence: TGTGCCAGCAGTGGCAGCGTGACATCCGGCACAGATACGCAGTATTTT.

The chain joins TRBV28 to TRBJ2-7; D is perhaps TRBD2 (7 bases). The CDR3 has 13 residues. Looked up from germline, CDR1 is MDHEN and CDR2 is SYDVKM. The V end lost 6 bases, the J end lost 3 bases, and 12 bases lay between the germline ends. CDR3 in DNA: TGTGCCAGCAGGTCGGGGGGCGGCTACGAGCAGTACTTC. It translates to CASRSGGGYEQYF.

In regard to this clone: Additional DNA sequences in this sample encode the identical CDR3. The J gene is TRBJ1-1, the V gene TRBV11-3; D uncertain. The CDR3 sequence is 13 residues long. The V end lost 1 base, the J end lost 4 bases, and 7 bases lay between the germline ends. Per the germline V gene, CDR1 is SGHNT and CDR2 is YENEEA. The CDR3 spells CASSLGEGTEAFF. The DNA of the CDR3 is TGTGCCAGCAGCTTAGGTGAGGGCACTGAAGCTTTCTTT. The full variable domain, rest sourced from reference TRBV11-3 and TRBJ1-1, is EAGVVQSPRYKIIEKKQPVAFWCNPISGHNTLYWYLQNLGQGPELLIRYENEEAVDDSQLPKDRFSAERLKGVDSTLKIQPAELGDSAVYLCASSLGEGTEAFFGQGTRLTVV.

V is TRBV15 and J is TRBJ2-5, with unresolved D. With the DNA end fitting TRBJ2-7 better, the J assignment may be wrong. The CDR3 spans 11 residues. From germline, CDR1 is LNHNV and CDR2 YYDKDF (reference sequence). The CDR3 DNA reads as TGTGCCACCAGCAGCGCCTACGAGCAGTACTTC. Its translation: CATSSAYEQYF.

On this clone: Other nucleotide sequences in the sample specify the same CDR3. The V call is TRBV11-3, the J call TRBJ2-2; 11 positions match TRBD2. J was trimmed by 1 base and V by 5 bases; bases with no gene match: 3. CDR3 size: 16 residues. Looked up from germline, CDR1 is SGHNT and CDR2 is YENEEA. CDR3 amino acids: CASSKLAGGNTGELFF. Written as DNA, the CDR3 is TGTGCCAGCAGCAAGCTAGCGGGGGGGAACACCGGGGAGCTGTTTTTT.